Included here is one T cell receptor (beta chain) sequence, with context. Its target is not known. Produced via immunoSEQ multiplex PCR; TCRdb's table is partial and in-frame only. The sample has 23,000 or so clones, 82% seen once. The entry originates in a study of T cells in tumors after PD-1 blockade. Study as a whole: No patient had prior checkpoint blockade, systemic immunosuppression, or radiotherapy within 4 weeks. Each patient got pembrolizumab 200 mg every 3 weeks or cemiplimab 350 mg every 2 weeks.

V lost 5 bases to trimming and J lost 0 bases, with 17 bases between them. The CDR3 is 16 amino acids. Germline V lookup: CDR1 MNHEY, CDR2 SMNVEV (reference sequence). Notes on the study in general: Peripheral recruitment is suggested, as some novel exhausted tumor clones were in pre-treatment blood.

The chain is built from TRBV27 and TRBJ2-7; tentative D call: TRBD1 (6 bases). The specimen comprised PBMCs, sampled after anti-PD-1 treatment. The origin of this receptor is a human donor with basal cell carcinoma. The CDR3 nucleotides read TGTGCCAGCAGTCCCCGTCGCAGGGGTCTCTCCTACGAGCAGTACTTC. Translated, it gives CASSPRRRGLSYEQYF.